These 2 T cell receptor beta chains were all obtained from the same sample, sequenced in a study of shared clonotypes between healthy human individuals. Generated by immunoSEQ multiplex PCR, the TCRdb table keeps only in-frame clones and is missing some. This sample carries about 2.3 million clones, 92% of them seen once, and the ten largest clones take 0.37%. The material sequenced was naive CD4+ T cells from PBMCs. Described subset: CD45RA+ positively selected. These receptors originate from a man aged 18-30 years in good health. Some clones in this sample may be carry-over from other donors' samples.

The rearrangement uses TRBV5-4 and TRBJ1-2; the match to TRBD1 covers 8 bases. Losses at the gene ends were 2 bases for V and 4 bases for J; bases not matched to a gene: 7. The CDR3 contains 15 residues. Looked up from germline, CDR1 is SGHNT and CDR2 is YYREEE (reference sequence). As DNA, the CDR3 is TGTGCCAGCAGCTTAAAGGACAGGGATGTCTATGGCTACACCTTC. The encoded protein is CASSLKDRDVYGYTF.

The genes are TRBV5-8 and TRBJ2-1; perhaps TRBD2 as D (5 bases). This CDR3 is 17 amino acids long. Germline assignment: CDR1 SGHTS and CDR2 YDEGEE. V was pared by 1 base and J by 8 bases, with 22 bases between. Written as DNA, the CDR3 is TGTGCCAGCAGCTTGTTGGTAGTGAGCGGTTTTCGGGATGAGCAGTTCTTC. It yields the protein CASSLLVVSGFRDEQFF.